The clone carrying this T cell receptor beta chain is labeled as medium-sized. The antigen is unknown. Within a library made for alpha chains, this beta chain is off target, and its count is uninformative. Time point meaning: sample taken at primary tumor resection. From tumor, nontumor lung or frozen PBMC, whole RNA was taken unsorted for sequencing. This specimen comes from a study of spatial heterogeneity in lung cancer. General study findings and limits: Within tumors, counts of expanded alpha and beta TCRs tracked tumor mutation counts.

Germline trimming cut 6 bases from V and 3 bases from J; bases unmatched to any gene: 8. This CDR3 has 16 amino acids. Germline CDR1 reads LNHDA; CDR2 reads SQIVND (reference sequence). The study tagged each TCR cDNA molecule with a unique molecular identifier. TCRdb reprocessed the 5' RACE reads with MiXCR, giving one entry per CDR3 protein. The table lists about 19,000 distinct CDR3 sequences, approximately 9.5% of them singletons. The chain uses TRBV19 and TRBJ1-5, with 10 bases lining up with TRBD1. The sequenced sample was lung tumor tissue, obtained at surgery. This TCR came from a female donor with early-stage non-small cell lung cancer. CDR3 sequence: CASRHTGTGVNQPQHF. The CDR3 bases are TGTGCCAGTAGGCATACCGGGACAGGGGTCAATCAGCCCCAGCATTTT. The variable domain in full, completed from reference TRBV19 and TRBJ1-5, reads DGGITQSPKYLFRKEGQNVTLSCEQNLNHDAMYWYRQDPGQGLRLIYYSQIVNDFQKGDIAEGYSVSREKKESFPLTVTSAQKNPTAFYLCASRHTGTGVNQPQHFGDGTRLSIL.